These 10 T cell receptor beta chains were all obtained from the same sample, sequenced in a study of graft-versus-host responses after intestinal transplantation. Some clones are missing from TCRdb's copy, which holds only in-frame ones; the method was immunoSEQ multiplex PCR. There are about 130,000 clones in the sample; over 90% occur only once, and 0.19% lies in the top ten. These receptors have no identified antigens. Sequenced here: unstimulated CD4+ T cells sorted from spleen or lymph node cells, sampled before intestinal transplant. The origin of the receptors is a human donor who received an intestinal transplant.

The V and J genes are TRBV30 and TRBJ1-4; maybe TRBD1 (6 bases). CDR1 is GTSNPN, CDR2 SVGIG, per germline (reference sequence). V lost 4 bases and J 4 bases, leaving 13 bases between the germline ends. The CDR3 contains 14 residues. The CDR3 loop is CAWNTGQLNEKLFF. The DNA of the CDR3 is TGTGCCTGGAATACAGGACAGCTTAATGAAAAACTGTTTTTT.

This chain links TRBV28 with TRBJ1-4; possible D gene TRBD1, 6 bases. The ends were cut back, 6 bases at V and 5 bases at J, with 13 bases in the middle. Germline V lookup: CDR1 MDHEN, CDR2 SYDVKM. This CDR3 contains 14 residues. The CDR3 here is CASRIQGLNEKLFF. The DNA of the CDR3 is TGTGCCAGCAGGATACAGGGACTGAATGAAAAACTGTTTTTT.

The chain uses TRBV28 and TRBJ1-5, with a weak D call TRBD1 (6 bases). The V and J ends lost 8 bases and 4 bases respectively, with 9 bases between them. This CDR3 has 12 amino acids. Germline CDR1 MDHEN, CDR2 SYDVKM. CDR3 nucleotide sequence: TGTGCCAGCGAAACAGGGAATCAGCCCCAGCATTTT. Protein: CASETGNQPQHF.

The sample holds one count of this clone. The rearrangement uses TRBV15 and TRBJ2-3; D perhaps matches TRBD1 (6 bases). V was shortened by 4 bases and J by 5 bases, with 13 bases between the two germline ends. CDR1 is LNHNV and CDR2 is YYDKDF in the germline V gene (reference sequence). The CDR3 is made up of 14 amino acids. In DNA form, the CDR3 reads TGTGCCACCAGCAAAGCGGTACAGGGAGATACGCAGTATTTT. This codes for CATSKAVQGDTQYF.

The V and J genes are TRBV18 and TRBJ2-1; TRBD2 agrees at 10 bases. The CDR3 extends over 19 amino acids. The germline gives CDR1 KGHSH, CDR2 LQKENI. Losses at the gene ends were 3 bases for V and 4 bases for J; bases not matched to a gene: 15. CDR3 nucleotide sequence: TGTGCCAGCTCACCGGGTCTTCTAGCGGGAGCTGGGCGATACAATGAGCAGTTCTTC. Translating it yields CASSPGLLAGAGRYNEQFF.

This chain links TRBV11-2 with TRBJ2-3, with TRBD1 as a possible D gene (6 bases). Germline V gene data show CDR1 as SGHAT and CDR2 as FQNNGV. Trimming stripped 0 bases from V and 10 bases from J, with 14 bases between. The CDR3 totals 14 residues. The CDR3 loop reads CASSLDLGAFPQYF. CDR3 DNA: TGTGCCAGCAGCTTAGATCTGGGGGCGTTCCCGCAGTATTTT.

The J gene is TRBJ2-3, the V gene TRBV21-1; TRBD2, as called in the table, went unchecked against the DNA. TRBV21-1 represents a pseudogene. This CDR3 region has 20 residues. The CDR3 DNA is TGTGCCAGCAGCAAAGAACTAGCGGGAGGGCCGTCGATAGGCACAGATACGCAGTATTTT. It encodes CASSKELAGGPSIGTDTQYF.

Points on this clone: Germline and junction disagree at one end, which may indicate a read error. This chain's CDR3 is CAGSFAGRPTDTQYF. CDR3 nucleotides: TGTGCCGGCAGCTTCGCGGGACGCCCCACAGATACGCAGTATTTT. The rearrangement uses TRBV7-2 and TRBJ2-3; TRBD2 is a possible D gene (6 bases). Per germline, CDR1 SGHTA and CDR2 FQGNSA. The CDR3 has 15 amino acids.

The rearrangement links TRBV14 to TRBJ2-7, with D unclear. Per germline, CDR1 SGHDN and CDR2 FVKESK. This CDR3 spans 14 amino acids. V lost 3 bases, J lost 2 bases, and 11 bases lay in between. The CDR3 here is CASSHLTNPYEQYF. The CDR3 DNA is TGTGCCAGCAGCCATCTAACAAACCCCTACGAGCAGTACTTC.

The rearrangement links TRBV4-1 to TRBJ2-7, with 9 bases matching TRBD1. The CDR3 loop spans 16 amino acids. Trimming cost V 0 bases and J 6 bases; bases outside gene matches: 9. Per germline, CDR1 MGHRA and CDR2 YSYEKL. DNA of the CDR3: TGCGCCAGCAGCCAAGATTTAGGGACAGGGCCCTCCGAGCAGTACTTC. Its protein is CASSQDLGTGPSEQYF.